The rows below give T cell receptor beta chains drawn from one sample of a study of blood T cell repertoires in COVID-19. TCRdb's copy holds only in-frame clones and misses some; the assay was immunoSEQ multiplex PCR. This table has 250,000 to 350,000 clones, approximately 90% appearing once. The sequenced sample was peripheral blood. The receptors here all came from a woman aged 55-69 years with acute or convalescent COVID-19. Each CDR3 is given with its conserved first and last residue. Fields, in order: V gene, J gene, CDR3 length, D gene, clone size, CDR3 DNA, CDR3 protein. The D gene is left open where the match is weak. Not every row has a clone size; where given, it reads once, few, many or a size class.

TRBV4-1	TRBJ1-6	17	.	once	TGCGCCAGCAGCCAAGAACCAGGGTCGCGGTATAATAGGCCCCTCCACTTT	CASSQEPGSRYNRPLHF
TRBV29-1	TRBJ1-1	16	.	.	TGCAGCGTGGCGGGACCGTTGACAGCTATGAACACTGAAGCTTTCTTT	CSVAGPLTAMNTEAFF
TRBV6-4	TRBJ1-6	15	.	.	TGTGCCAGCAGTGACGGGAGCTCCTATAATTCACCCCTCCACTTT	CASSDGSSYNSPLHF
TRBV10-3	TRBJ2-2	15	TRBD2	.	TGTGCCATCAGTGACGGGACTAGGGTTCCCGGGGAGCTGTTTTTT	CAISDGTRVPGELFF
TRBV19	TRBJ2-7	15	.	.	TGTGCCAGTAGGCAGGGTTCAAGGGGGTCCTACGAGCAGTACTTC	CASRQGSRGSYEQYF
TRBV28	TRBJ1-1	16	.	.	TGTGCCAGCAGTTTAGGGCTTCGGAGGGTAACAGCTGAAGCTTTCTTT	CASSLGLRRVTAEAFF
TRBV5-4	TRBJ2-7	13	.	.	TGTGCCAGCAGGGAGGACCGCGTAGGCGAGCAGTACTTC	CASREDRVGEQYF
TRBV11-2	TRBJ1-4	18	TRBD1	.	TGTGCCAGCAGCTTGGTACTGGGGACAGGGTTGGCTAATGAAAAACTGTTTTTT	CASSLVLGTGLANEKLFF
TRBV28	TRBJ1-6	15	TRBD1	few	TGTGCCAGCAGTTTTATGCAGGGGGCGATTTTGTCCCTCCACTTT	CASSFMQGAILSLHF
TRBV5-1	TRBJ2-1	15	TRBD2	.	TGCGCCAGCAGCTTGGAACCTAGCGGGCTAGATGAGCAGTTCTTC	CASSLEPSGLDEQFF
TRBV12-3/TRBV12-4	TRBJ2-5	12	.	once	TGTGCCAGCAGTTTAGCGCGAGAGACCCAGTACTTC	CASSLARETQYF
TRBV19	TRBJ2-7	13	.	.	TGTGCCAGTAGTATAGTTGAGGGGAGGGAGCAGTACTTC	CASSIVEGREQYF
TRBV28	TRBJ1-2	14	TRBD1	.	TGTGCCAGCAGTCTACGACAGGGGGCCCATGGCTACACCTTC	CASSLRQGAHGYTF
TRBV6-2/TRBV6-3	TRBJ2-1	13	.	.	TGTGCCAGCAGTTACTCGACTTGGAATGAGCAGTTCTTC	CASSYSTWNEQFF
TRBV29-1	TRBJ2-1	13	.	.	TGCAGCGTTGGTGCGGTTACGGGGAATGAGCAGTTCTTC	CSVGAVTGNEQFF
TRBV19	TRBJ2-1	15	.	.	TGTGCCAGTAGTATAATGCGGGGGCCCGACAATGAGCAGTTCTTC	CASSIMRGPDNEQFF
TRBV19	TRBJ1-5	15	TRBD1	.	TGTGCCAGTAGTATTTGGGACAGGGGGCGTCAGCCCCAGCATTTT	CASSIWDRGRQPQHF
TRBV5-4	TRBJ2-7	15	.	.	TGTGCCAGCAGCCCGGGCGGGGGAGGGGGTAGAGAGCAGTACTTC	CASSPGGGGGREQYF
TRBV28	TRBJ2-7	14	.	.	TGTGCCAGCAGTGCCGACGGACTCTCCTACGAGCAGTACTTC	CASSADGLSYEQYF
TRBV28	TRBJ1-1	16	.	.	TGTGCCAGCAGTTTCCCCGCACAGGGTGGGAACACTGAAGCTTTCTTT	CASSFPAQGGNTEAFF
TRBV9	TRBJ1-1	15	TRBD1	.	TGTGCCAGCAGCGCCGGGACAGGGGGGAACACTGAAGCTTTCTTT	CASSAGTGGNTEAFF
TRBV19	TRBJ1-5	16	.	.	TGTGCCAGTAGTACCGAACAACAGGGAATGAACCAGCCCCAGCATTTT	CASSTEQQGMNQPQHF
TRBV7-2	TRBJ1-5	15	TRBD1	.	TGTGCCAGCAGCGGGGGACAGGGGGCTTATCAGCCCCAGCATTTT	CASSGGQGAYQPQHF
TRBV28	TRBJ1-5	16	TRBD1	.	TGTGCCAGCAGTCCCAGACAGGGCGGGTTCGGTCAGCCCCAGCATTTT	CASSPRQGGFGQPQHF